This TCR beta chain was observed in a study of blood T cell repertoires in COVID-19. The wider study: Collection of acute and convalescent COVID-19 samples took place in the United States, Italy and Spain.

The authors' processing: Reference gene primers were amplified, and this amplification served to estimate nucleated cell counts. Sequencing was performed with immunoSEQ multiplex PCR; in TCRdb, only in-frame clones are kept and a portion is missing. That table supplies the V and J calls and clone size; D and trimming were determined from the DNA. The sample carries about 170,000 clones, about 85% recorded once. This TCR came from a human donor with acute or convalescent COVID-19. The donor label of this sample is uncertain. The sample taken for sequencing was peripheral blood.

CDR3 residues: CASSDSTGPGANVLTF. The DNA for the CDR3 is TGTGCCAGCAGTGACTCGACAGGGCCTGGGGCCAACGTCCTGACTTTC. This rearrangement joins TRBV6-4 to TRBJ2-6, with 7 bases that match TRBD1. Germline-derived CDR1 and CDR2 are MRHNA and SNTAGT. The CDR3 is 16 residues long. The V gene end was trimmed by 0 bases and the J gene end by 2 bases; junction bases not matched to a gene: 1.